Shown below are 20 T cell receptor beta chains from a single sample sequenced in a study of shared T cell receptors in the human thymus. Only in-frame clones appear in the TCRdb table, and some are missing; sequencing was by immunoSEQ multiplex PCR. In the table there are hundreds of thousands of clones, approximately 90% of which are singletons. The same sample was also used in a study of human thymus T cells.

Sample: thymocytes. The receptor source for this set is a boy in the first two years of life with a congenital heart defect.

The J gene is TRBJ2-7, the V gene TRBV4-3; tentatively, D is TRBD1 (6 bases). V was pared by 0 bases and J by 6 bases, with 12 bases between. Germline V gene sequence: CDR1 LGHNA, CDR2 YSLEER. This CDR3 is 14 amino acids long. The CDR3 coding sequence is TGCGCCAGCAGCCAAGAACAGGGTACGGGCGAGCAGTACTTC. Amino acid sequence: CASSQEQGTGEQYF.

This chain connects TRBV7-9 to TRBJ2-5; 8 bases align to TRBD2. This CDR3 comprises 12 residues. The V and J ends lost 7 bases and 10 bases, in that order; junction bases with no gene match: 8. Germline V gene sequence: CDR1 SEHNR, CDR2 FQNEAQ (reference sequence). DNA for the CDR3: TGTGCCAGCACCTCCCGCGGGGGGATCCAGTACTTC. Protein: CASTSRGGIQYF. The full variable domain, completed using reference TRBV7-9 and TRBJ2-5, is DTGVSQNPRHKITKRGQNVTFRCDPISEHNRLYWYRQTLGQGPEFLTYFQNEAQLEKSRLLSDRFSAERPKGSFSTLEIQRTEQGDSAMYLCASTSRGGIQYFGPGTRLLVL.

The chain carries TRBV6-5 and TRBJ2-7, with 7 bases lining up with TRBD2. Germline-derived CDR1 and CDR2 are MNHEY and SVGAGI. The CDR3 spans 11 residues. J was trimmed by 7 bases and V by 8 bases; bases with no gene match: 5. CDR3 sequence reads: CASGRDGEQYF. CDR3 DNA: TGTGCCAGCGGGAGGGACGGGGAGCAGTACTTC.

J is TRBJ1-1 and V is TRBV4-1, with 9 bases fitting TRBD1. CDR3 length: 17 residues. With V trimmed by 2 bases and J by 4 bases, 11 bases remained unmatched. Germline lookup yields CDR1 MGHRA and CDR2 YSYEKL. The chain's CDR3 is CASSQPPPDRGFTEAFF. The CDR3, as DNA: TGCGCCAGCAGCCAACCCCCACCTGACAGGGGGTTCACTGAAGCTTTCTTT.

This clone was counted a single time. The chain couples TRBV7-6 to TRBJ2-7; 8 bases agree with TRBD2. CDR3 size: 17 residues. Germline V lookup: CDR1 SGHVS, CDR2 FNYEAQ. Trimming at V came to 3 bases and at J to 4 bases, leaving 14 bases not matched to a gene. CDR3 bases: TGTGCCAGCAGCTTGGACGGCCCTGCCGGACTAGCATACGAGCAGTACTTC. This translates into CASSLDGPAGLAYEQYF.

CDR3 in DNA: TGCGCCAGCAGCCGGGGGACTAGCGGGAGATCCCCCACAGATACGCAGTATTTT. The encoded protein is CASSRGTSGRSPTDTQYF. J is TRBJ2-3 and V is TRBV5-1; 14 bases are shared with TRBD2. Germline lookup yields CDR1 SGHRS and CDR2 YFSETQ. The CDR3 sequence is 18 residues long. V dropped 4 bases and J dropped 2; count of bases not matched to a gene: 9.

J is TRBJ2-5 and V is TRBV7-6, with D perhaps matching TRBD1 (7 bases). Germline CDR1 SGHVS, CDR2 FNYEAQ. The CDR3 is 15 amino acids. Trimming cost V 3 bases and J 2 bases, with 13 bases left between them. For the CDR3, the DNA is TGTGCCAGCAGCTTCGCAGGGGGAGGACAAGAGACCCAGTACTTC. Amino acid sequence: CASSFAGGGQETQYF.

Note on this clone: It is likely a read error, because the conserved phenylalanine at the end of the CDR3 is missing. Because the CDR3's place on the DNA is in doubt, the DNA is left out and the CDR3 is given as listed by TCRdb. The chain has TRBV6-4 and TRBJ1-4; the DNA was not used to check the table's D call, TRBD1. Per the germline V gene, CDR1 is MRHNA and CDR2 is SNTAGT. The CDR3 contains 10 residues when both ends are counted. CDR3 amino acids: CASSDSKTPG.

The chain has TRBV25-1 and TRBJ2-7; D perhaps matches TRBD2 (5 bases). The CDR3 is 17 residues long. With 1 base removed from V and 5 bases from J, the gap between germline ends came to 21 bases. Germline-derived CDR1 and CDR2 are MGHDK and SYGVNS. CDR3 in DNA: TGTGCCAGCAGTGAATCGGGTAAGGCTTTGTCTAGCCACGAGCAGTACTTC. Amino acids: CASSESGKALSSHEQYF.

J is TRBJ2-2 and V is TRBV29-1; D is ambiguous. CDR1 and CDR2 (germline): SQVTM, ANQGSEA. V lost 4 bases and J 6 bases, leaving 9 bases between the germline ends. There are 12 residues in the CDR3. The chain's CDR3 is CSVARQAGELFF. CDR3 DNA sequence: TGCAGCGTTGCACGTCAGGCCGGGGAGCTGTTTTTT.

The chain has TRBV27 and TRBJ2-7; TRBD1 aligns across 9 bases. Germline values: CDR1 MNHEY, CDR2 SMNVEV (reference sequence). The J segment lost 2 bases and the V segment lost 5 bases, leaving 25 bases of the junction unmatched. The length of the CDR3 is 21 residues. This chain's CDR3 is CASSGGQGSFRSFLGTYEQYF. For the CDR3, the DNA is TGTGCCAGCAGTGGAGGACAGGGGAGTTTTAGGTCGTTCTTAGGAACCTACGAGCAGTACTTC.

This clone has only one observation. CDR3 loop: CASYRVTGELFF. CDR3 sequence (DNA): TGCGCCAGCTACAGGGTCACCGGGGAGCTGTTTTTT. The chain employs TRBV5-1 and TRBJ2-2, with D tentatively TRBD1 (6 bases). CDR1 is SGHRS, CDR2 YFSETQ, per germline. Trimming pared 7 bases from V and 4 bases from J, leaving 8 bases between. The CDR3 is 12 residues long.

This clone appeared once. This sequence joins TRBV19 and TRBJ2-7; the match to TRBD2 covers 10 bases. The germline gives CDR1 LNHDA, CDR2 SQIVND (reference sequence). Unmatched junction bases numbered 15, after V lost 10 bases and J lost 0 bases. This CDR3 has 17 residues. As DNA, the CDR3 is TGTGCCACCTCGGCCGTAGGGACTAGCGAGAGCTCCTACGAGCAGTACTTC. It specifies CATSAVGTSESSYEQYF. The full variable domain, completed using reference TRBV19 and TRBJ2-7, is DGGITQSPKYLFRKEGQNVTLSCEQNLNHDAMYWYRQDPGQGLRLIYYSQIVNDFQKGDIAEGYSVSREKKESFPLTVTSAQKNPTAFYLCATSAVGTSESSYEQYFGPGTRLTVT.

The chain carries TRBV7-9 and TRBJ1-5; TRBD1 matches 8 bases. The ends lost 7 bases at V and 10 bases at J; junction bases unmatched: 15. The CDR3 consists of 15 residues. Germline CDR1 SEHNR, CDR2 FQNEAQ (reference sequence). The CDR3 protein is CASIVTGRGLRPQHF. CDR3 nucleotides: TGTGCCAGCATCGTCACGGGCAGGGGGCTGCGTCCCCAGCATTTT.

The rearrangement joins TRBV19 to TRBJ2-7; 8 bases agree with TRBD1. Unmatched junction bases numbered 12, after V lost 5 bases and J lost 3 bases. Germline V lookup: CDR1 LNHDA, CDR2 SQIVND (reference sequence). The CDR3 runs to 16 residues. The CDR3 DNA is TGTGCCAGTAGTTCACAGGGGGGACAGGAAGACTACGAGCAGTACTTC. This codes for CASSSQGGQEDYEQYF.

This chain joins TRBV29-1 and TRBJ2-7; 10 nucleotides line up with TRBD1. The V gene's germline CDR1 is SQVTM and CDR2 ANQGSEA. V trimming: 7 bases; J trimming: 2 bases; junction bases outside the gene matches: 8. The CDR3 contains 14 residues. For the CDR3, the DNA is TGCAGCGCCAGCGGACAGGGGGGGACCTACGAGCAGTACTTC. Translated, it gives CSASGQGGTYEQYF.

V and J are TRBV10-3 and TRBJ2-5; TRBD2 matches 14 bases. With 2 bases clipped from V and 4 bases from J, the junction kept 12 bases outside the gene matches. The CDR3 extends over 19 amino acids. Germline V gives CDR1 ENHRY, CDR2 SYGVKD. The CDR3 DNA sequence: TGTGCCATCAGTGAGCGGCATCCCGGGACTAGCGGGAGCGGAGAGACCCAGTACTTC. It encodes CAISERHPGTSGSGETQYF.

J is TRBJ2-5 and V is TRBV18; TRBD2 agrees at 14 bases. This CDR3 contains 16 residues. CDR1 is KGHSH, CDR2 LQKENI, per germline. V lost 3 bases, J lost 5 bases, and 5 bases stayed unmatched. CDR3 sequence: CASSPQTSGRVETQYF. The CDR3 DNA reads TGTGCCAGCTCACCCCAGACTAGCGGGAGGGTTGAGACCCAGTACTTC.

V and J are TRBV10-1 and TRBJ2-7; 8 bases align to TRBD2. Trimming cost V 4 bases and J 5 bases; bases outside gene matches: 16. The CDR3 loop spans 17 amino acids. Germline V gene lookup returns CDR1 WNHNN and CDR2 SYGVQD (reference sequence). The CDR3 DNA follows: TGCGCCAGCAGTGCCCCCCAGGGGAGTCTAGCGGGCAACGAGCAGTACTTC. Translated, it gives CASSAPQGSLAGNEQYF.

This clone occurred once. The chain employs TRBV28 and TRBJ2-7; no clear D. V was pared by 4 bases and J by 4 bases, with 8 bases between. Germline V CDR1 and CDR2: MDHEN, SYDVKM. CDR3 size: 12 residues. The CDR3 nucleotides are TGTGCCAGCAGTTCCCAATTTTACGAGCAGTACTTC. As protein: CASSSQFYEQYF. Together with reference TRBV28 and TRBJ2-7, the CDR3 gives the full variable domain: DVKVTQSSRYLVKRTGEKVFLECVQDMDHENMFWYRQDPGLGLRLIYFSYDVKMKEKGDIPEGYSVSREKKERFSLILESASTNQTSMYLCASSSQFYEQYFGPGTRLTVT.